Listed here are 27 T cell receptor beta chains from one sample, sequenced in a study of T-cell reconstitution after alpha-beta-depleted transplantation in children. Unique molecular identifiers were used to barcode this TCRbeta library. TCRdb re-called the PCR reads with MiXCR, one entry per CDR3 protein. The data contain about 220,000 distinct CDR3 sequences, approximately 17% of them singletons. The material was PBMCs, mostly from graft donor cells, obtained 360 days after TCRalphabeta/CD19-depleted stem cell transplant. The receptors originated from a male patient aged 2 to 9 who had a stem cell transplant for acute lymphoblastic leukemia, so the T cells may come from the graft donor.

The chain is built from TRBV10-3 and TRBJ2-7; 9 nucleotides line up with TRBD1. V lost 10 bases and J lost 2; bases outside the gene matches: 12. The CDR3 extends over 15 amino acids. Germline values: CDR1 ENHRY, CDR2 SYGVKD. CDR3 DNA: TGTGCCACCGCTTGGGAGACAGGGGGTCCCTACGAGCAGTACTTC. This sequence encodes CATAWETGGPYEQYF.

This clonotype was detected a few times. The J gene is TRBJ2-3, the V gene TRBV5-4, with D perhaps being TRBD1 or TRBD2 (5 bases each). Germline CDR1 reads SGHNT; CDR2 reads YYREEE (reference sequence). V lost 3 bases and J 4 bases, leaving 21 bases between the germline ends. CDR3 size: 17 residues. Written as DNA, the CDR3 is TGTGCCAGCAGCTCGGGACCGAAAGGGGCGAGTCCAGATACGCAGTATTTT. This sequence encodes CASSSGPKGASPDTQYF.

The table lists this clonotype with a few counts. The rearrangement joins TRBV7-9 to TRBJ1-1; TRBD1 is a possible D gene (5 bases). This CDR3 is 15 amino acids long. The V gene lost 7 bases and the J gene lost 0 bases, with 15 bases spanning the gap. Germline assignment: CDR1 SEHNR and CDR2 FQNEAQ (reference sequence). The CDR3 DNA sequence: TGTGCCAGCACCCTAGAGGCAGGGATGAACACTGAAGCTTTCTTT. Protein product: CASTLEAGMNTEAFF. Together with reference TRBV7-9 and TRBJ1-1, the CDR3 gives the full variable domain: DTGVSQNPRHKITKRGQNVTFRCDPISEHNRLYWYRQTLGQGPEFLTYFQNEAQLEKSRLLSDRFSAERPKGSFSTLEIQRTEQGDSAMYLCASTLEAGMNTEAFFGQGTRLTVV.

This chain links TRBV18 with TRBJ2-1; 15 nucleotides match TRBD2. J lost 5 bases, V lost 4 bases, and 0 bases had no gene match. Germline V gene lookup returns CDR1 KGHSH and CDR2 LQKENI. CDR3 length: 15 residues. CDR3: CASSRTSGGDNEQFF. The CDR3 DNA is TGTGCCAGCTCACGGACTAGCGGGGGGGACAATGAGCAGTTCTTC.

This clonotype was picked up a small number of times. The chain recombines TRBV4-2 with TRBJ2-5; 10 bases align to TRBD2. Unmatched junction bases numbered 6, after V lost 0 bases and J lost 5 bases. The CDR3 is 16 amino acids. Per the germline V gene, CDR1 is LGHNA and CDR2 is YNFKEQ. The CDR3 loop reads CASSQDVASGGETQYF. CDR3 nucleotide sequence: TGTGCCAGCAGCCAAGATGTGGCTAGCGGGGGTGAGACCCAGTACTTC.

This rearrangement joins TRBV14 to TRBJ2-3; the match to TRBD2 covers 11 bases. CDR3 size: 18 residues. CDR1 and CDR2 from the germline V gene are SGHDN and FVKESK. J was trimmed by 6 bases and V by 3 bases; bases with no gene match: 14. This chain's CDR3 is CASSQKPKLAGAPDTQYF. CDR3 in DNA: TGTGCCAGCAGCCAGAAGCCGAAACTAGCGGGGGCCCCGGATACGCAGTATTTT. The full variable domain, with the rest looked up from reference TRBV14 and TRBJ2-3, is EAGVTQFPSHSVIEKGQTVTLRCDPISGHDNLYWYRRVMGKEIKFLLHFVKESKQDESGMPNNRFLAERTGGTYSTLKVQPAELEDSGVYFCASSQKPKLAGAPDTQYFGPGTRLTVL.

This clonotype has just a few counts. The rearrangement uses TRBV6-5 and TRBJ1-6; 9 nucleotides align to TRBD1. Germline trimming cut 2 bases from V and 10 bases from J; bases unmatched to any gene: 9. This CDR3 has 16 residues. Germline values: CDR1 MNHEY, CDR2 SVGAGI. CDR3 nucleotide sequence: TGTGCCAGCAGTTACCCCGGACAGGGGCGAGGCTCACCCCTCCACTTT. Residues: CASSYPGQGRGSPLHF.

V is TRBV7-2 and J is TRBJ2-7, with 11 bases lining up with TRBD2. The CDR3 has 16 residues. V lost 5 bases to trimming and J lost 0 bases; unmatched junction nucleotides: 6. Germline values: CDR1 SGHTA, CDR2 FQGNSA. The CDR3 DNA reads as TGTGCCAGCAGCACCCCGACTAGCGGGGTCTCCTACGAGCAGTACTTC. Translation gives CASSTPTSGVSYEQYF.

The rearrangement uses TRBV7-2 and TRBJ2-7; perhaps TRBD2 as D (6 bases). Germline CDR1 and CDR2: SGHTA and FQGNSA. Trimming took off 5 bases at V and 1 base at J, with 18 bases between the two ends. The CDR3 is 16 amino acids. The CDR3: CASSLSWGVTSYEQYF. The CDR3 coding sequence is TGTGCCAGCAGCCTTTCATGGGGGGTGACATCCTACGAGCAGTACTTC.

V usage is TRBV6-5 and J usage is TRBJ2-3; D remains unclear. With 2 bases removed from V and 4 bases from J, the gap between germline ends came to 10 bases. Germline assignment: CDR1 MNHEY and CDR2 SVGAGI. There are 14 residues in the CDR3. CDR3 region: CASSYLSPADTQYF. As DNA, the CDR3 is TGTGCCAGCAGTTACCTCTCACCCGCAGATACGCAGTATTTT.

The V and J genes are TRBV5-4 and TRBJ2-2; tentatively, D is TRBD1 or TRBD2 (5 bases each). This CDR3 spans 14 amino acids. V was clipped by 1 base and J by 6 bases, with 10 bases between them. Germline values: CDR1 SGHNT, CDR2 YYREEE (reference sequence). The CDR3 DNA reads TGTGCCAGCAGCTTGTTGGGGGAACCCGGGGAGCTGTTTTTT. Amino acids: CASSLLGEPGELFF.

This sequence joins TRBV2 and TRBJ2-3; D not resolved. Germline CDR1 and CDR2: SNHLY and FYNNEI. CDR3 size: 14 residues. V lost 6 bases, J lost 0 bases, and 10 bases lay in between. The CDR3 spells CASRSTSSTDTQYF. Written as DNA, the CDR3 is TGTGCCAGCAGATCGACTTCCAGCACAGATACGCAGTATTTT.

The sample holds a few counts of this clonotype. CDR3 region: CASSLMVMNTEAFF. The CDR3, as DNA: TGTGCCAGCAGTTTGATGGTCATGAACACTGAAGCTTTCTTT. The V gene is TRBV12-3 or TRBV12-4, the J gene TRBJ1-1; no clear D. This CDR3 has 14 residues. The V end lost 3 bases, the J end lost 0 bases, and 8 bases lay between the germline ends.

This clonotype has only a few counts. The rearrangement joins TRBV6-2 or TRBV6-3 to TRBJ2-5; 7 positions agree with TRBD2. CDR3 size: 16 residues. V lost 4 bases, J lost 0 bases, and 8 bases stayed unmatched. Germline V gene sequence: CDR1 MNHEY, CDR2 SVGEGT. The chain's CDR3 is CASSSPAGTNQETQYF. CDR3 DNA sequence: TGTGCCAGCAGTTCCCCTGCCGGGACTAACCAAGAGACCCAGTACTTC.

CDR3 in amino acids: CAISESLQVTGELFF. CDR3 coding DNA: TGTGCCATCAGTGAGTCTCTACAGGTCACCGGGGAGCTGTTTTTT. V and J are TRBV10-3 and TRBJ2-2; the D gene is possibly TRBD1 (5 bases). Trimming left V 0 bases short and J 4 bases short, with 9 bases between. CDR3 length: 15 amino acids. The germline V gene has CDR1 ENHRY and CDR2 SYGVKD.

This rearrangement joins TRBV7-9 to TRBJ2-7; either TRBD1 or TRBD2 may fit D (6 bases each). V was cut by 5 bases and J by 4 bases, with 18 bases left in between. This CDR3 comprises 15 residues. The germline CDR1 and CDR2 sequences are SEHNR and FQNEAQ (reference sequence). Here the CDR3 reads CASSPSGGRGYEQYF. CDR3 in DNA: TGTGCCAGCAGCCCCTCCGGGGGCAGGGGATACGAGCAGTACTTC. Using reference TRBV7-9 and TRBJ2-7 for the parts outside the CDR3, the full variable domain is DTGVSQNPRHKITKRGQNVTFRCDPISEHNRLYWYRQTLGQGPEFLTYFQNEAQLEKSRLLSDRFSAERPKGSFSTLEIQRTEQGDSAMYLCASSPSGGRGYEQYFGPGTRLTVT.

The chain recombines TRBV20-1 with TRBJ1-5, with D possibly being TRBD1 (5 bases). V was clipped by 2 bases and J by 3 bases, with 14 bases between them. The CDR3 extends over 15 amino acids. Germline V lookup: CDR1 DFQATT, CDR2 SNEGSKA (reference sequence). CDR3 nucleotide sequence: TGCAGTGCTAGACCGCCGGGACCGAACAATCAGCCCCAGCATTTT. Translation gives CSARPPGPNNQPQHF.

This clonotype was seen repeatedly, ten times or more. CDR3 sequence (DNA): TGTGCCAGCAGTTACTCGACGACTAGCGGGAGGGGCACAGATACGCAGTATTTT. It specifies CASSYSTTSGRGTDTQYF. The V and J genes are TRBV6-2 or TRBV6-3 and TRBJ2-3, with TRBD2 matching over 14 bases. The CDR3 sequence is 18 residues long. CDR1 is MNHEY and CDR2 is SVGEGT in the germline V gene. The trim removed 0 bases at V and 1 base at J, leaving 3 bases unmatched.

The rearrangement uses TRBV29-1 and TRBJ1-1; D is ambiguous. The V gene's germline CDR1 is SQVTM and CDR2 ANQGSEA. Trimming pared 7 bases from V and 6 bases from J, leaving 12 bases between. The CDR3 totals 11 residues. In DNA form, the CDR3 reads TGCAGCGCTGGGTCAGGCCCTGAAGCTTTCTTT. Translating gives CSAGSGPEAFF.

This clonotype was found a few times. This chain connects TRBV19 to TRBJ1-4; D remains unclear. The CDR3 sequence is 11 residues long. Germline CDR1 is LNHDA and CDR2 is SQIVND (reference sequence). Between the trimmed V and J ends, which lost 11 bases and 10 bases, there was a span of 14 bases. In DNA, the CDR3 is TGTGCCGCGAGCTTTGGGAGAAAACTGTTTTTT. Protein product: CAASFGRKLFF.

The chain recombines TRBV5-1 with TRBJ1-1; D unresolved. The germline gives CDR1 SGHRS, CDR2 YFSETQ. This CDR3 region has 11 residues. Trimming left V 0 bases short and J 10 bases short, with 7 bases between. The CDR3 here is CASSLGTGAFF. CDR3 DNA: TGCGCCAGCAGCTTGGGGACGGGAGCTTTCTTT.

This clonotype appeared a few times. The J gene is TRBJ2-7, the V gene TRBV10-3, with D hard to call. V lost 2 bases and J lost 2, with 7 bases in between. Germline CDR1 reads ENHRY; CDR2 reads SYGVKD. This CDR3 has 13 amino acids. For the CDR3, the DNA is TGTGCCATCAGTGAGGGGTCCACCTACGAGCAGTACTTC. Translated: CAISEGSTYEQYF.

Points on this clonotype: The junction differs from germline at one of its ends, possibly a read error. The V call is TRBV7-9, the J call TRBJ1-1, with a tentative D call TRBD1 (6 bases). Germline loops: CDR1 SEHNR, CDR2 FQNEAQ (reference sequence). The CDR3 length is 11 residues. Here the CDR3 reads CASSLDRGRTF. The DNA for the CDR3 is TGTGCCAGCAGCTTAGACCGGGGGCGGACCTTT.

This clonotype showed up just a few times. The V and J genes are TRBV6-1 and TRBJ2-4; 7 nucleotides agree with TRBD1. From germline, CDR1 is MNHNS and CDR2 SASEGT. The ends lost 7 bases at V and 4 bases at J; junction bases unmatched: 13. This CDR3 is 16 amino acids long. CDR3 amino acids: CASNPDRVVGKNIQYF. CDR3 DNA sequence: TGTGCCAGCAACCCCGACAGGGTGGTGGGAAAAAACATTCAGTACTTC.

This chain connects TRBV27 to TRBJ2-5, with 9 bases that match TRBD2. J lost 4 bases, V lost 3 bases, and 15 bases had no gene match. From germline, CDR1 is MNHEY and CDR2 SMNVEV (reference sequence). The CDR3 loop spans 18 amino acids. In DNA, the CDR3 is TGTGCCAGCAGTTTGTTACAGGGAAGAGCGGGAGGCACAGAGACCCAGTACTTC. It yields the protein CASSLLQGRAGGTETQYF.

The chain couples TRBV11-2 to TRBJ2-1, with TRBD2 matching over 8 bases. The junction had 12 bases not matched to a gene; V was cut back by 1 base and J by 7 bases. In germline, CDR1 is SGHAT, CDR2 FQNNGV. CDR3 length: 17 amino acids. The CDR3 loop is CASSLVLRGGLGNEQFF. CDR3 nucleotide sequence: TGTGCCAGCAGCTTAGTCCTACGGGGGGGCCTTGGAAATGAGCAGTTCTTC.

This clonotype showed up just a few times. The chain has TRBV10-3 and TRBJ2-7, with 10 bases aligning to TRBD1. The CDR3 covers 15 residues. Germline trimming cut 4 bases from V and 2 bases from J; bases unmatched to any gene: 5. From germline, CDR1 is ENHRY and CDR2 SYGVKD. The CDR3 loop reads CAISARGTGAYEQYF. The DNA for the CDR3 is TGTGCCATCAGTGCCCGGGGGACAGGGGCCTACGAGCAGTACTTC.